Here is one TCR beta chain with its context. Its antigen remains unknown. This entry comes from a study of shared clonotypes between healthy human individuals. Notes on the study in general: Genetic and exposure-history diversity was limited by the small donor number. The study sampled only blood, and tissue repertoires likely differ.

The CDR3 has 16 residues. The V gene lost 7 bases and the J gene lost 0 bases, with 13 bases spanning the gap. Per germline, CDR1 SNHLY and CDR2 FYNNEI. The assay ran at deep level. Scientists sequenced DNA from unsorted PBMC on ten immunoSEQ deep assay plates. Repertoires were generated with immunoSEQ multiplex PCR, while TCRdb's copy carries only in-frame clones and drops some. The top ten clones hold 12% of a sample with around 500,000 clones, approximately 80% of them seen once. The J gene is TRBJ2-6, the V gene TRBV2; D perhaps matches TRBD1 (6 bases). The receptor comes from a woman in her thirties or forties in good health. Some clones in this sample may be carry-over from other donors' samples. The specimen was PBMCs. The CDR3 loop reads CASTPDSNSGANVLTF. CDR3 sequence (DNA): TGTGCCAGCACTCCGGACAGTAACTCTGGGGCCAACGTCCTGACTTTC.